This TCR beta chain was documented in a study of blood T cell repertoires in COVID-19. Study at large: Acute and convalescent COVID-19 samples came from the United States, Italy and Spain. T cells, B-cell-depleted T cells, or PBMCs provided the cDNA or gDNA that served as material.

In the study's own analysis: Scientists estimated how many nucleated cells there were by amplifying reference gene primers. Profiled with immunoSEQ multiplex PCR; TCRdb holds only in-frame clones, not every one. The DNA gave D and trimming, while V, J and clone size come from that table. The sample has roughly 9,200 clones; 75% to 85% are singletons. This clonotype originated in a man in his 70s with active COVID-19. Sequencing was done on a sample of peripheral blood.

This CDR3 reads CASSLRDKLGEQFF. CDR3 DNA sequence: TGTGCCAGCAGCTTAAGGGACAAGTTAGGTGAGCAGTTCTTC. J is TRBJ2-1 and V is TRBV11-3; a weak D match, TRBD1 (6 bases). V gave up 2 bases and J gave up 9 bases, with 14 bases separating them. The CDR3 is 14 amino acids. Germline values: CDR1 SGHNT, CDR2 YENEEA.